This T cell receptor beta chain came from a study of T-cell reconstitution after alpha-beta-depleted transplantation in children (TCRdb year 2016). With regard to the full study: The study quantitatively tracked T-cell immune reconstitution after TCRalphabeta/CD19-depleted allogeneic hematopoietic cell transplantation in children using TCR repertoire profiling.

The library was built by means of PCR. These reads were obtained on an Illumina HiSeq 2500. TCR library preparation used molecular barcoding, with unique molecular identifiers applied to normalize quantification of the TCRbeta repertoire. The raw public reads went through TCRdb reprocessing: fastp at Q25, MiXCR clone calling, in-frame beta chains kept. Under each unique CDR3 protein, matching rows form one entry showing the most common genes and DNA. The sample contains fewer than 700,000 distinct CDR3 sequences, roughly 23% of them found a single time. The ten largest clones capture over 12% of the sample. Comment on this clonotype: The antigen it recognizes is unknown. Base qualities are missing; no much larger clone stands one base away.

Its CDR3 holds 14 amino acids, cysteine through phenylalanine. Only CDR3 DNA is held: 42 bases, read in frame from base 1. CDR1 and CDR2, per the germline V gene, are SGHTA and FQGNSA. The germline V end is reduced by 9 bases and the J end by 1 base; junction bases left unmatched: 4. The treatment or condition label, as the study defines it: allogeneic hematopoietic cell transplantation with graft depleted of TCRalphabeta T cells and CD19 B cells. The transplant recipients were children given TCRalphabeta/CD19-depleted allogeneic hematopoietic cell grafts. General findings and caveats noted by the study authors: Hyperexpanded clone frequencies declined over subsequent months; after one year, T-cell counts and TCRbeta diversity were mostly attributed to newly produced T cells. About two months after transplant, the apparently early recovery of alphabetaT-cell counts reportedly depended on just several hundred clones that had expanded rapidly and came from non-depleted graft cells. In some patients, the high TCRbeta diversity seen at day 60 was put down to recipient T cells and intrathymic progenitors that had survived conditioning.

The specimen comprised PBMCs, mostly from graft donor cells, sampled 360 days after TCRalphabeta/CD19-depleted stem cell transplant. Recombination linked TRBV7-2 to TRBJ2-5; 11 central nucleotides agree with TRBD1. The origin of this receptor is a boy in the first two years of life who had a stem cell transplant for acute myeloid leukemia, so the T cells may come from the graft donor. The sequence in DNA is TGTGCCAGTGCCGGGACAGGGGGCCAAGAGACCCAGTACTTC. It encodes CASAGTGGQETQYF.